The next 10 T cell receptor beta chains were all read from a single sample in a study of T cell responses to AZD1222 COVID-19 vaccine. Generated by immunoSEQ multiplex PCR, the TCRdb table keeps only in-frame clones and is missing some. The top ten hold about 11% of the sample, which has nearly 35,000 clones, 70% to 90% seen once. Sequenced material: peripheral blood, taken 28 days after the second AZD1222 dose. These TCRs come from an adult who received the AZD1222 COVID-19 vaccine.

The chain joins TRBV19 to TRBJ1-5, with a weak D call TRBD1 (5 bases). V gave up 1 base and J gave up 0 bases, with 13 bases separating them. Germline CDR1 reads LNHDA; CDR2 reads SQIVND (reference sequence). The CDR3 has 17 amino acids. For the CDR3, the DNA is TGTGCCAGTAGTATAGTGAGCCAGGGAGGTAGCAATCAGCCCCAGCATTTT. Its protein product is CASSIVSQGGSNQPQHF.

This chain joins TRBV5-1 and TRBJ2-1; 8 positions match TRBD2. The V segment lost 7 bases and the J segment 12 bases; nucleotides outside the gene matches: 18. The CDR3 is 15 residues long. From germline, CDR1 is SGHRS and CDR2 YFSETQ. The CDR3 nucleotides read TGCGCCAGCTCCCCTAGCGGGTCCCTCTTCACCGGGCAGTTCTTC. Its protein is CASSPSGSLFTGQFF.

For the CDR3, the DNA is TGCGCCAGCAGCGCGACAGTCTCTGGAAACACCATATATTTT. Its protein product is CASSATVSGNTIYF. V is TRBV5-1 and J is TRBJ1-3; perhaps TRBD1 as D (5 bases). CDR3 length equals 14 residues. The germline CDR1 and CDR2 sequences are SGHRS and YFSETQ. Trimming cost V 4 bases and J 0 bases, with 8 bases left between them.

The CDR3 is CASSSPSNVAYEQYF. The DNA for the CDR3 is TGTGCCAGCAGTTCCCCCTCGAATGTTGCCTACGAGCAGTACTTC. V and J are TRBV6-6 and TRBJ2-7; D not certain. Germline V lookup: CDR1 MNHNY, CDR2 SVGAGI (reference sequence). The CDR3 extends over 15 amino acids. Trimming stripped 4 bases from V and 2 bases from J, with 15 bases between.

The chain joins TRBV3-1 (or the pseudogene TRBV3-2) to TRBJ2-2, with D possibly matching TRBD2 (6 bases). V was clipped by 4 bases and J by 1 base, with 22 bases between them. This CDR3 contains 19 residues. The germline V gene encodes CDR1 LGHDT and CDR2 YNNKEL (reference sequence). CDR3 residues: CASSLRVQGGPRNTGELFF. CDR3 DNA sequence: TGTGCCAGCAGCCTCCGGGTCCAGGGAGGCCCGAGGAACACCGGGGAGCTGTTTTTT.

This chain links TRBV4-1 with TRBJ1-2; weak D call: TRBD1 (6 bases). This CDR3 spans 12 amino acids. Germline CDR1 MGHRA, CDR2 YSYEKL. V shed 0 bases and J shed 11 bases, with 10 bases lying between them. The CDR3 nucleotides read TGCGCCAGCAGCCAAGAAACAGGGAGGTACACCTTC. Translation: CASSQETGRYTF.

The gene calls are TRBV28 and TRBJ1-2; D may be TRBD1 (6 bases). Trimming removed 6 bases from V and 1 base from J, with 21 bases in between. The CDR3 totals 17 residues. Germline V gene lookup returns CDR1 MDHEN and CDR2 SYDVKM. The CDR3, as DNA: TGTGCCAGCAGATCCTCGGACGGGGCAGGGGTTAACTATGGCTACACCTTC. This encodes CASRSSDGAGVNYGYTF.

This sequence joins TRBV5-1 and TRBJ1-2; D is possibly TRBD1 (6 bases). The germline V gene encodes CDR1 SGHRS and CDR2 YFSETQ. The germline V and J ends were trimmed by 0 bases and 2 bases, with 8 bases remaining between them. The CDR3 is 14 amino acids. CDR3 sequence (DNA): TGCGCCAGCAGCTTGGGGACAGCCAACTATGGCTACACCTTC. Translation gives CASSLGTANYGYTF.

In its sample, this clone was seen once. The CDR3 sequence: CATGTSGSNEQFF. In nucleotides, the CDR3 is TGTGCCACAGGGACTAGCGGGAGCAATGAGCAGTTCTTC. This chain links TRBV10-3 with TRBJ2-1; 14 nucleotides line up with TRBD2. The length of the CDR3 is 13 residues. The germline gives CDR1 ENHRY, CDR2 SYGVKD. After removal of 10 bases from V and 6 bases from J, the junction contained 2 bases not matched to a gene.

The V call is TRBV4-1, the J call TRBJ2-2; D unresolved. This CDR3 comprises 16 residues. Germline-derived CDR1 and CDR2 are MGHRA and YSYEKL. V was clipped by 1 base and J by 4 bases, with 13 bases between them. The CDR3 loop reads CASSQAPDGFTGELFF. In nucleotides, the CDR3 is TGCGCCAGCAGCCAAGCTCCAGACGGATTCACCGGGGAGCTGTTTTTT.